The table lists the clone carrying this T cell receptor beta chain with a few counts. Its antigen is unknown. This sample was included in a study of response to subunit inactivated influenza vaccine. The study, taken as a whole, reports: Authors proposed each seasonal influenza vaccination draws in few new T cells.

MiXCR, applied by TCRdb to the RT-PCR reads, yields one record per CDR3 protein. Here the sample spans roughly 760,000 distinct CDR3 sequences, 20% to 25% being singletons. With 4 bases removed from V and 0 bases from J, the gap between germline ends came to 10 bases. CDR1 is SEHNR and CDR2 is FQNEAQ in the germline V gene (reference sequence). This CDR3 is 14 amino acids long. This clonotype originated in a man in his fifties who received an inactivated influenza vaccine. The V and J genes are TRBV7-9 and TRBJ2-7; D may be TRBD1 (5 bases). The sample here was PBMCs from blood, taken around 5 days after vaccination. Written as DNA, the CDR3 is TGTGCCAGCAGCTCAACACAGGTCTCCTACGAGCAGTACTTC. Translating it yields CASSSTQVSYEQYF.